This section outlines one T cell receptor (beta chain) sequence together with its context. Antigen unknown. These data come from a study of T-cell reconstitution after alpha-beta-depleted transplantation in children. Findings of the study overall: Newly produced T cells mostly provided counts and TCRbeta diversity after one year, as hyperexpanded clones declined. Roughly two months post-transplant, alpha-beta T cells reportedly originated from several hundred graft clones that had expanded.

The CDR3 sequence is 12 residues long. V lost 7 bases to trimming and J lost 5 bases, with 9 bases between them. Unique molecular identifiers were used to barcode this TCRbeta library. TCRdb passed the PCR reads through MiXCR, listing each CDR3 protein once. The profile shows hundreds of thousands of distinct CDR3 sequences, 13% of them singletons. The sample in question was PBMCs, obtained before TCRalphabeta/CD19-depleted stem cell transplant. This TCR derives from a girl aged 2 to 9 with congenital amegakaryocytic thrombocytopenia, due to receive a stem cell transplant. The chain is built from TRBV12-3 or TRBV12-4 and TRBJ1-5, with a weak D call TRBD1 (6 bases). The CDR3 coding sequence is TGTGCCAGCACCACAGGGTATCAGCCCCAGCATTTT. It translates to CASTTGYQPQHF.